These 21 T cell receptor beta chains came from one sample sequenced in a study of blood T cells in healthy people across ages. A J-beta primer mix and a sample-barcoded 5' primer were used in a second PCR of roughly 6 to 12 cycles. Each CDR3 protein is one row after TCRdb ran MiXCR on the 5' RACE reads. The profile shows 720,000 or so distinct CDR3 sequences, 40% to 45% of them singletons. Sequencing was performed on blood. The receptors shown here come from a man older than 75 in good health.

This clonotype has only a few counts. This chain joins TRBV20-1 and TRBJ2-7; a possible D gene is TRBD2 (6 bases). With 0 bases removed from V and 3 bases from J, the gap between germline ends came to 15 bases. Looked up from germline, CDR1 is DFQATT and CDR2 is SNEGSKA (reference sequence). The CDR3 has 15 amino acids. The CDR3 sequence: CSAREAKRTNYEQYF. The CDR3 DNA reads as TGCAGTGCTAGAGAGGCAAAGCGGACTAACTACGAGCAGTACTTC.

The rearrangement uses TRBV29-1 and TRBJ1-2; D might be TRBD1 (5 bases). Per germline, CDR1 SQVTM and CDR2 ANQGSEA. Trimming removed 6 bases at V and 4 bases at J, with 12 bases between. CDR3 length equals 12 residues. CDR3: CSVRRDGYGYTF. The CDR3 nucleotides are TGCAGCGTCCGCCGGGACGGCTATGGCTACACCTTC.

This clonotype was recorded a few times. CDR3 residues: CASSPDSSYEQYF. In DNA, the CDR3 is TGCGCCAGCAGCCCGGACAGCTCCTACGAGCAGTACTTC. The rearrangement uses TRBV5-1 and TRBJ2-7, with D possibly TRBD1 on 6 matching bases. The CDR3 is 13 residues long. Trimming took off 4 bases at V and 0 bases at J, with 8 bases between the two ends. Germline V gene data show CDR1 as SGHRS and CDR2 as YFSETQ.

The chain uses TRBV20-1 and TRBJ2-1; possibly TRBD2 for D (6 bases). The V and J ends lost 6 bases and 0 bases respectively, with 18 bases between them. There are 16 residues in the CDR3. Germline CDR1 is DFQATT and CDR2 is SNEGSKA (reference sequence). CDR3 amino acids: CSAKRTLADSYNEQFF. CDR3 sequence (DNA): TGCAGTGCAAAAAGGACCTTAGCGGACTCCTACAATGAGCAGTTCTTC.

In this sample, this clonotype turned up many times. The rearrangement joins TRBV24-1 to TRBJ2-7; 8 nucleotides line up with TRBD1. Germline V CDR1 and CDR2: KGHDR, SFDVKD. With V trimmed by 1 base and J by 4 bases, 5 bases remained unmatched. The CDR3 is 15 residues long. CDR3 in amino acids: CATSDLAGGFYEQYF. CDR3 sequence (DNA): TGTGCCACCAGTGATTTAGCAGGGGGCTTTTACGAGCAGTACTTC.

The chain uses TRBV30 and TRBJ2-3; D not resolved. Trimming shortened V by 2 bases and J by 3 bases, and 6 bases separated the two germline ends. This CDR3 comprises 12 residues. Germline CDR1 reads GTSNPN; CDR2 reads SVGIG (reference sequence). CDR3 bases: TGTGCCTGGAGTCCCAGGACAGATACGCAGTATTTT. It encodes CAWSPRTDTQYF.

The chain joins TRBV6-5 to TRBJ2-1; no clear D gene. Trimming left V 2 bases short and J 13 bases short, with 12 bases between. Per germline, CDR1 MNHEY and CDR2 SVGAGI. The CDR3 runs to 12 residues. The CDR3 coding sequence is TGTGCCAGCAGTTACGAGGACGAGACCCAGTTCTTC. It specifies CASSYEDETQFF.

As to this clonotype: A clone one base away is much larger, so this may be a read error. The V call is TRBV6-1, the J call TRBJ2-1; D is undetermined. The germline gives CDR1 MNHNS, CDR2 SASEGT. Trimming stripped 4 bases from V and 0 bases from J, with 13 bases between. The CDR3 has 16 amino acids. CDR3 protein: CASSGWTVSSYNEQFF. CDR3 coding DNA: TGTGCCAGCAGTGGGTGGACGGTGAGCTCCTACAATGAGCAGTTCTTC.

The chain employs TRBV11-2 and TRBJ2-5, with TRBD2 identical over 8 bases. The ends lost 5 bases at V and 5 bases at J; junction bases unmatched: 7. Per germline, CDR1 SGHAT and CDR2 FQNNGV. There are 14 residues in the CDR3. The CDR3 DNA reads TGTGCCAGCAGCCCCAGGGAGCGGGGGGAGACCCAGTACTTC. Protein product: CASSPRERGETQYF.

As to this clonotype: Germline is not matched at one junction end, which may reflect a read error. The chain combines TRBV15 with TRBJ2-3, with D unresolved. The CDR3 length is 14 residues. Germline CDR1 and CDR2: LNHNV and YYDKDF (reference sequence). The CDR3 is CATSRHMVPDAQYF. The DNA of the CDR3 is TGTGCCACCAGCAGGCACATGGTTCCAGATGCGCAGTATTTT.

CDR3 sequence: CASSQVGTVMGNEQYF. CDR3 nucleotides: TGTGCCAGCAGCCAAGTAGGGACAGTCATGGGAAATGAGCAGTACTTC. V gene TRBV3-1 combines with J gene TRBJ2-7; 7 nucleotides match TRBD1. The germline V gene encodes CDR1 LGHDT and CDR2 YNNKEL (reference sequence). The CDR3 totals 16 residues. Trimming at V came to 1 base and at J to 7 bases, leaving 13 bases not matched to a gene.

The V and J genes are TRBV20-1 and TRBJ2-3, with 7 bases lining up with TRBD2. V trimming: 1 base; J trimming: 2 bases; junction bases outside the gene matches: 6. The CDR3 length is 15 residues. CDR1 and CDR2 from the germline V gene are DFQATT and SNEGSKA (reference sequence). CDR3 sequence reads: CSARVERGVTDTQYF. The CDR3 DNA is TGCAGTGCTAGAGTGGAACGGGGGGTCACAGATACGCAGTATTTT.

This clonotype was detected only a few times. The chain carries TRBV5-6 and TRBJ2-1; no firm D call. CDR1 SGHDT and CDR2 YYEEEE come from the germline V gene. V was shortened by 0 bases and J by 1 base, with 8 bases between the two germline ends. The CDR3 runs to 15 residues. For the CDR3, the DNA is TGTGCCAGCAGCTTGGACAGTAAGTCCTACAATGAGCAGTTCTTC. Translated, it gives CASSLDSKSYNEQFF.

This clonotype has a count of ten or more. The chain is built from TRBV29-1 and TRBJ2-5, with D possibly matching TRBD2 (6 bases). V lost 6 bases, J lost 5 bases, and 16 bases lay in between. Germline loops: CDR1 SQVTM, CDR2 ANQGSEA. The CDR3 runs 13 residues. For the CDR3, the DNA is TGCAGCGTCCGTCCAGGTGGGGGGGAGACCCAGTACTTC. Its translation: CSVRPGGGETQYF.

This chain uses TRBV5-6 with TRBJ1-6, with D perhaps matching TRBD1 (6 bases). This CDR3 is built from 15 residues. CDR1 and CDR2 (germline): SGHDT, YYEEEE. The ends were cut back, 7 bases at V and 8 bases at J, with 19 bases in the middle. CDR3 sequence (DNA): TGTGCCAGCGCCCCGGCGGGGGCAGGGGATTCACCCCTCCACTTT. It encodes CASAPAGAGDSPLHF.

The chain couples TRBV21-1 to TRBJ1-1. TRBV21-1 is annotated as a pseudogene. This CDR3 contains 15 residues. CDR3 residues: CASSKAWDLCTEAFF. As DNA, the CDR3 is TGTGCCAGCAGCAAAGCGTGGGATTTGTGCACTGAAGCTTTCTTT.

As regards this clonotype: It is unclear where the CDR3 begins or ends on the DNA, so no DNA is shown, and the CDR3 is as TCRdb lists it. Here the CDR3 reads CASSPVGQGAGETRYF. This rearrangement joins TRBV18 to TRBJ2-5; TRBD1 reflects the table's D call only, with no check against the DNA. Germline CDR1 KGHSH, CDR2 LQKENI. Termini included, the CDR3 measures 16 amino acids.

This clonotype was found a few times. This may stem from a read error, because a much larger clone lies one nucleotide away. The chain recombines TRBV29-1 with TRBJ2-3; D uncertain. Germline lookup yields CDR1 SQVTM and CDR2 ANQGSEA. This CDR3 is 15 amino acids long. This chain's CDR3 is CGGIDQNLFTDTQYF. CDR3 DNA: TGCGGCGGTATCGATCAAAATTTATTCACAGATACGCAGTATTTT.

This clonotype was picked up a small number of times. V usage is TRBV7-3 and J usage is TRBJ2-1, with TRBD2 matching 12 bases. The germline V gene has CDR1 SGHTA and CDR2 FQGTGA. Unmatched junction bases numbered 3, after V lost 5 bases and J lost 4 bases. CDR3 length equals 15 residues. For the CDR3, the DNA is TGTGCCAGCAGCCGGACTAGCGGGATGTACAATGAGCAGTTCTTC. Translating it yields CASSRTSGMYNEQFF.

As regards this clonotype: The junction departs from germline at one end; a sequencing error may be responsible. The rearrangement joins TRBV20-1 to TRBJ2-7, with 10 bases lining up with TRBD2. The CDR3 contains 14 residues. CDR1 DFQATT and CDR2 SNEGSKA come from the germline V gene (reference sequence). DNA of the CDR3: TGCAGTGTTAGAGCTAGCGGGAGCTCCTACGAGCAGTACTTC. Encoded protein: CSVRASGSSYEQYF.

As to this clonotype: A much larger clonotype is one base distant, so this may be a read error. The V and J genes are TRBV12-3 or TRBV12-4 and TRBJ1-1, with D unresolved. The CDR3 runs 13 residues. Trimming shortened V by 4 bases and J by 1 base, and 7 bases separated the two germline ends. CDR3 bases: TGTGCCAGCAGTTGGCAGGAGAACACTGAAGCTTTCTTT. As protein: CASSWQENTEAFF.